This TCR beta chain emerged from a study of shared clonotypes between healthy human individuals. Worth noting for this clone: The antigen is undetermined.

Donors were Caucasian adults residing in Nashville, Tennessee, USA. Clones were read by immunoSEQ multiplex PCR, and TCRdb kept only the in-frame ones, dropping some. There are some 1.5 million clones in the sample; more than 95% occur only once, and approximately 1.1% lies in the top ten. The study, taken as a whole, reports: It was the non-shared clonotypes that had lower generation probabilities than clonotypes shared by all four donors. Naive subsets generally exceeded memory subsets in estimated richness.

This sequence was found in a man in his thirties or forties in good health. The sample consisted of naive CD4+ T cells sorted from blood. Sample subset: CD45RA+ positively selected.

The CDR3 spells CASSPTARVLAGELFF. The DNA for the CDR3 is TGTGCCAGCAGCCCTACAGCTAGGGTTCTCGCCGGGGAGCTGTTTTTT. The rearrangement uses TRBV9 and TRBJ2-2; D remains unclear. Between the trimmed V and J ends, which lost 4 bases and 6 bases, there was a span of 19 bases. Germline V gives CDR1 SGDLS, CDR2 YYNGEE. CDR3 length: 16 residues.